This entry concerns a single TCR beta chain. The method was immunoSEQ multiplex PCR; TCRdb's version includes in-frame clones alone and lacks a portion of them. The sample records under 200,000 clones, 65% to 90% being singletons. The CDR3 is 17 amino acids. The V gene's germline CDR1 is LGHNA and CDR2 YSLEER. Trimming stripped 0 bases from V and 2 bases from J, with 14 bases between. The sample originates from a study of cytomegalovirus exposure and HLA in healthy donors. The gene calls are TRBV4-3 and TRBJ1-3; no definite D call. Sequences were obtained from PBMCs. The receptor was isolated from a woman younger than 35 in good health and CMV-seronegative. Here the CDR3 DNA reads TGCGCCAGCAGCCAAGATGCAATTGCGGGTACTGGAAACACCATATATTTT. This sequence encodes CASSQDAIAGTGNTIYF.